The 17 T cell receptor beta chains below come from one sample, sequenced in a study of blood T cell repertoires in COVID-19. The repertoire was sequenced with immunoSEQ multiplex PCR; TCRdb's copy has only in-frame clones and lacks some. The data contain about 94,000 clones, roughly 84% of them singletons. Sequencing input: peripheral blood. The receptor set was obtained from a man in his 60s with acute or convalescent COVID-19.

DNA of the CDR3: TGCGCCAGCAGACCAATGCCGTACGACAGGGGTTACACTGAAGCTTTCTTT. Residues: CASRPMPYDRGYTEAFF. The chain joins TRBV5-1 to TRBJ1-1; TRBD1 matches 8 bases. J gave up 3 bases and V 5 bases, and 15 bases lay outside the gene matches. Germline assignment: CDR1 SGHRS and CDR2 YFSETQ. The CDR3 length is 17 residues.

This rearrangement joins TRBV11-2 to TRBJ1-1; no clear D gene. Germline CDR1 and CDR2: SGHAT and FQNNGV. This CDR3 is 11 amino acids long. V was shortened by 5 bases and J by 4 bases, with 5 bases between the two germline ends. The CDR3 region has the DNA TGTGCCAGCAGCCAGGTCACTGAAGCTTTCTTT. This gives the protein CASSQVTEAFF.

The chain uses TRBV15 and TRBJ1-5, with 9 bases that match TRBD1. The CDR3 contains 17 residues. Germline assignment: CDR1 LNHNV and CDR2 YYDKDF (reference sequence). V shed 0 bases, J shed 6 bases, and the junction held 9 bases outside the gene matches. CDR3 amino acids: CATSREESGQGFQPQHF. The CDR3 region has the DNA TGTGCCACCAGCAGAGAGGAATCGGGACAGGGTTTTCAGCCCCAGCATTTT.

The chain uses TRBV10-1 and TRBJ2-1; D may be TRBD2 (6 bases). The V end lost 4 bases, the J end lost 6 bases, and 13 bases lay between the germline ends. Germline CDR1 and CDR2: WNHNN and SYGVQD (reference sequence). The CDR3 is 14 amino acids. The CDR3 is CASSAGVSPNEQFF. For the CDR3, the DNA is TGCGCCAGCAGTGCGGGGGTCAGTCCCAATGAGCAGTTCTTC.

V usage is TRBV6-6 and J usage is TRBJ1-5; D is uncertain. CDR3 length: 17 amino acids. The germline V gene encodes CDR1 MNHNY and CDR2 SVGAGI (reference sequence). The ends were cut back, 5 bases at V and 2 bases at J, with 19 bases in the middle. CDR3 region: CASSPPLEPYRNQPQHF. CDR3 coding DNA: TGTGCCAGCAGTCCTCCCCTGGAGCCATATCGCAATCAGCCCCAGCATTTT.

The chain combines TRBV15 with TRBJ2-1; 10 bases are a match to TRBD1. This CDR3 contains 15 residues. V trimming: 5 bases; J trimming: 1 base; junction bases outside the gene matches: 2. The V gene's germline CDR1 is LNHNV and CDR2 YYDKDF (reference sequence). For the CDR3, the DNA is TGTGCCACCAGCGGGGACAGGGGATCCTACAATGAGCAGTTCTTC. This encodes CATSGDRGSYNEQFF.

The genes are TRBV3-1 (or the pseudogene TRBV3-2) and TRBJ1-5; 9 bases match TRBD1. Germline values: CDR1 LGHDT, CDR2 YNNKEL (reference sequence). V shed 4 bases, J shed 5 bases, and the junction held 12 bases outside the gene matches. The CDR3 runs to 17 residues. CDR3 DNA sequence: TGTGCCAGCAGCCCCTCTCCGGGACAGGGAGGGTATCAGCCCCAGCATTTT. This codes for CASSPSPGQGGYQPQHF.

The CDR3 here is CASSLRTSGSTDTQYF. CDR3 in DNA: TGCGCCAGCAGCCTACGGACTAGCGGGAGCACAGATACGCAGTATTTT. V and J are TRBV4-1 and TRBJ2-3; 11 bases fit TRBD2. Looked up from germline, CDR1 is MGHRA and CDR2 is YSYEKL. V lost 4 bases and J lost 0; bases outside the gene matches: 3. CDR3 size: 16 residues.

The J gene is TRBJ1-1, the V gene TRBV7-2, with D unresolved. V was cut by 3 bases and J by 1 base, with 12 bases left in between. The CDR3 spans 15 residues. The germline V gene has CDR1 SGHTA and CDR2 FQGNSA. This CDR3 is CASSFSVGGNTEAFF. In DNA form, the CDR3 reads TGTGCCAGCAGCTTTTCAGTCGGCGGGAACACTGAAGCTTTCTTT. Full variable domain (missing parts from reference TRBV7-2 and TRBJ1-1): GAGVSQSPSNKVTEKGKDVELRCDPISGHTALYWYRQSLGQGLEFLIYFQGNSAPDKSGLPSDRFSAERTGGSVSTLTIQRTQQEDSAVYLCASSFSVGGNTEAFFGQGTRLTVV.

V usage is TRBV30 and J usage is TRBJ1-1; no definite D call. The CDR3 runs to 12 residues. V was clipped by 8 bases and J by 1 base, with 11 bases between them. CDR1 GTSNPN and CDR2 SVGIG come from the germline V gene (reference sequence). CDR3 in amino acids: CARGGGNTEAFF. CDR3 bases: TGTGCCCGAGGAGGAGGGAACACTGAAGCTTTCTTT.

The V gene is TRBV18, the J gene TRBJ2-1, with TRBD1 matching 8 bases. CDR3 length equals 15 residues. The J segment lost 9 bases and the V segment lost 6 bases, leaving 13 bases of the junction unmatched. In germline, CDR1 is KGHSH, CDR2 LQKENI. CDR3 coding DNA: TGTGCCAGCTCCCCATTGTCAGGGGGCGAGGCTGAGCAGTTCTTC. Protein sequence: CASSPLSGGEAEQFF. The full variable domain, in which reference TRBV18 and TRBJ2-1 provide the parts outside the CDR3, is NAGVMQNPRHLVRRRGQEARLRCSPMKGHSHVYWYRQLPEEGLKFMVYLQKENIIDESGMPKERFSAEFPKEGPSILRIQQVVRGDSAAYFCASSPLSGGEAEQFFGPGTRLTVL.

The chain has TRBV5-4 and TRBJ1-1; D gene unclear. CDR1 and CDR2 from the germline V gene are SGHNT and YYREEE (reference sequence). The CDR3 sequence is 16 residues long. The ends were cut back, 4 bases at V and 6 bases at J, with 22 bases in the middle. CDR3 sequence reads: CASSPMLDYSGPEAFF. The CDR3 DNA follows: TGTGCCAGCAGCCCTATGCTAGACTATTCAGGACCTGAAGCTTTCTTT.

The CDR3 nucleotides read TGTGCCAGCAGGCGAATTACAGGGGCTAAAACTGAAGCTTTCTTT. As protein: CASRRITGAKTEAFF. The rearrangement joins TRBV6-5 to TRBJ1-1; the match to TRBD1 covers 7 bases. Germline-derived CDR1 and CDR2 are MNHEY and SVGAGI. CDR3 length: 15 amino acids. The ends lost 6 bases at V and 5 bases at J; junction bases unmatched: 12.

Regarding this clone: Germline is not matched at one junction end, which may reflect a read error. The V and J genes are TRBV6-5 and TRBJ2-3; 9 bases are a match to TRBD2. The V gene's germline CDR1 is MNHEY and CDR2 SVGAGI. The CDR3 covers 16 residues. CDR3 in amino acids: CASSSLAGAFTDTQYF. As DNA, the CDR3 is TGTGCCAGCAGTTCGTTAGCGGGGGCTTTCACAGATACACAGTATTTT.

This clone was recorded at least ten times. The chain has TRBV27 and TRBJ2-3; no firm D call. Germline V gene data show CDR1 as MNHEY and CDR2 as SMNVEV (reference sequence). Trimming left V 2 bases short and J 6 bases short, with 12 bases between. The CDR3 sequence is 14 residues long. This chain's CDR3 is CASSLVAGDDTQYF. CDR3 bases: TGTGCCAGCAGTTTAGTGGCCGGAGATGATACGCAGTATTTT.

The rearrangement links TRBV3-1 (or the pseudogene TRBV3-2) to TRBJ1-2, with 10 bases matching TRBD1. This CDR3 is built from 14 residues. Losses at the gene ends were 11 bases for V and 7 bases for J; bases not matched to a gene: 13. The germline V gene encodes CDR1 LGHDT and CDR2 YNNKEL (reference sequence). The CDR3 protein is CACGDGTGVIGYTF. CDR3 sequence (DNA): TGTGCCTGCGGCGACGGGACAGGGGTAATTGGCTACACCTTC.

The chain carries TRBV3-1 (or the pseudogene TRBV3-2) and TRBJ2-1; 7 positions match TRBD1. Germline V CDR1 and CDR2: LGHDT, YNNKEL (reference sequence). V lost 4 bases and J lost 0; bases outside the gene matches: 9. CDR3 length equals 17 residues. DNA of the CDR3: TGTGCCAGCAGCCCCAGAACGACAGGGATCTCCTACAATGAGCAGTTCTTC. It codes for CASSPRTTGISYNEQFF.